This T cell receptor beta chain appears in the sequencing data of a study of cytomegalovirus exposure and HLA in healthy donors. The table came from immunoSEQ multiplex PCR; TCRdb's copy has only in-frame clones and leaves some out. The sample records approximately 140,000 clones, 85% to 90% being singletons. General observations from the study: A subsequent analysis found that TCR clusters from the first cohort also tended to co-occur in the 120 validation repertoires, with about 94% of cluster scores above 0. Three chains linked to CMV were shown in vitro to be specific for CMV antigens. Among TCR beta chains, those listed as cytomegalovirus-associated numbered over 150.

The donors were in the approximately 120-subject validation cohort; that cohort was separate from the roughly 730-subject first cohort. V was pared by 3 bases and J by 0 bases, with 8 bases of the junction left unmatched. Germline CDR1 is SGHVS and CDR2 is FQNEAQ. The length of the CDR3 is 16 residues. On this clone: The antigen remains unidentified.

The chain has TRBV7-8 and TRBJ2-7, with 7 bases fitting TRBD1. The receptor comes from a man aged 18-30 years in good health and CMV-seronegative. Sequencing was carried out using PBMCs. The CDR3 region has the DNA TGTGCCAGCAGCTTCCGGGGACAGACAAGCTCCTACGAGCAGTACTTC. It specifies CASSFRGQTSSYEQYF.